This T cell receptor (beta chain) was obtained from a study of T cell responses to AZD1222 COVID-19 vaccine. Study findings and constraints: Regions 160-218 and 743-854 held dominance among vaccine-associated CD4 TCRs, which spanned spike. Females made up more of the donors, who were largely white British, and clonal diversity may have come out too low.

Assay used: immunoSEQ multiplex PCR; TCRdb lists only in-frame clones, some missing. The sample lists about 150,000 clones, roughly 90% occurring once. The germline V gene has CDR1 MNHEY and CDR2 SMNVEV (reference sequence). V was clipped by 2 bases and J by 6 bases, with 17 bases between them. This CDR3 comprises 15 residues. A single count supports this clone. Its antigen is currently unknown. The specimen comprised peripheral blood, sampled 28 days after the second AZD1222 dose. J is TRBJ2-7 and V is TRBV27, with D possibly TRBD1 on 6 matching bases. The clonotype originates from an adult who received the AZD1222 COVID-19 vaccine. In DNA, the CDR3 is TGTGCCAGCAGTTTAGTGGCAGGGGCTAGTCTCGAGCAGTACTTC. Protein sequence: CASSLVAGASLEQYF.